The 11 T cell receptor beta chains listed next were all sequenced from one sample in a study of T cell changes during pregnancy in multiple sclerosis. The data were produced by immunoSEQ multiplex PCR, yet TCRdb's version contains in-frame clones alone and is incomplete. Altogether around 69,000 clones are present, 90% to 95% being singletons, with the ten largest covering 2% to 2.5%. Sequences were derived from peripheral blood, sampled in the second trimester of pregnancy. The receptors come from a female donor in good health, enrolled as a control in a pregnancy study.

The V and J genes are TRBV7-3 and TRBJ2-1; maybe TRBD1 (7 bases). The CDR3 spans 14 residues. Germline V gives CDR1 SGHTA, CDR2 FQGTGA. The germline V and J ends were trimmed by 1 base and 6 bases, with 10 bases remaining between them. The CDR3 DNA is TGTGCCAGCAGCTTAAACAGGGGAGGCAATGAGCAGTTCTTC. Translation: CASSLNRGGNEQFF.

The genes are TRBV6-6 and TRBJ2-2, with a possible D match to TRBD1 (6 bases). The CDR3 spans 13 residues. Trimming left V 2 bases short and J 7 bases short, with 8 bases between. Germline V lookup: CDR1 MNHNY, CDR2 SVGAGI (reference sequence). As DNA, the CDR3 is TGTGCCAGCAGTTACACAGGGATCGGGGAGCTGTTTTTT. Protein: CASSYTGIGELFF.

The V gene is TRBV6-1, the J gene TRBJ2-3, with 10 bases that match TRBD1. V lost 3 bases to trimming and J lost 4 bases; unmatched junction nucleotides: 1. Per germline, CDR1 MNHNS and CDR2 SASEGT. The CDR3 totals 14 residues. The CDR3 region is CASSDGQGADTQYF. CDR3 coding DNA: TGTGCCAGCAGTGACGGACAGGGGGCAGATACGCAGTATTTT.

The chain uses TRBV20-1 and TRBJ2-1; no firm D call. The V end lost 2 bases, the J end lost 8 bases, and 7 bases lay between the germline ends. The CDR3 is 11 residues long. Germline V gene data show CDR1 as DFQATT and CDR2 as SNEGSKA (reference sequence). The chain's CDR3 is CSARPVDEQFF. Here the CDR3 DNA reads TGCAGTGCTAGACCGGTGGATGAGCAGTTCTTC.

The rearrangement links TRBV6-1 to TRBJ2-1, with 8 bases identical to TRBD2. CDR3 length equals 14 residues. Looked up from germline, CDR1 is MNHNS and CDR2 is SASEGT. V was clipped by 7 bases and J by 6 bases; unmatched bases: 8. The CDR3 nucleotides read TGTGCCAGCATTATCAGCGGGGGTCCCAATGAGCAGTTCTTC. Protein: CASIISGGPNEQFF.

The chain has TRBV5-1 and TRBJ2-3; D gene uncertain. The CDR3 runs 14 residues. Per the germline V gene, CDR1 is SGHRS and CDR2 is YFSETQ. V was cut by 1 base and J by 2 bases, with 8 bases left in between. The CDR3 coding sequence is TGCGCCAGCAGCTTGTTCCCTCTCACAGATACGCAGTATTTT. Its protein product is CASSLFPLTDTQYF.

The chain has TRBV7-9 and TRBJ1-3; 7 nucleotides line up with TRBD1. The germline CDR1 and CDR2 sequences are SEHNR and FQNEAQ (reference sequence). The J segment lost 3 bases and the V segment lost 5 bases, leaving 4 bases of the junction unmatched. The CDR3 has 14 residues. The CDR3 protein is CASSPGTVGNTIYF. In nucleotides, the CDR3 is TGTGCCAGCAGCCCAGGGACAGTTGGAAACACCATATATTTT.

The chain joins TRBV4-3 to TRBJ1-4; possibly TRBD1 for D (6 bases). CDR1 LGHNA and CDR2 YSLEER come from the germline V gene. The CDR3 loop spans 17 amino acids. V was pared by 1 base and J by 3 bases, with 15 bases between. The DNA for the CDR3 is TGCGCCAGCAGCCAAGTTTACAGGGAAGGTGCTAATGAAAAACTGTTTTTT. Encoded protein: CASSQVYREGANEKLFF.

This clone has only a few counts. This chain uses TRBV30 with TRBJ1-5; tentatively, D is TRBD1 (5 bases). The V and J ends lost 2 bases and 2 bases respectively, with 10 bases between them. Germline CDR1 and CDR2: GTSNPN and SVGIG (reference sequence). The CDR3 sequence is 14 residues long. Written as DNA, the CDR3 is TGTGCCTGGAGTCGGGACTCCCGCAATCAGCCCCAGCATTTT. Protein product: CAWSRDSRNQPQHF.

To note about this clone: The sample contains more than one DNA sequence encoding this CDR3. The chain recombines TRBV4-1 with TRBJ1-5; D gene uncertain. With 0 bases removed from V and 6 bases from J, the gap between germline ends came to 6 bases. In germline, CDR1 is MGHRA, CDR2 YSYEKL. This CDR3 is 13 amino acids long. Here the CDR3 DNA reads TGCGCCAGCAGCCAAGATCTACGTCAGCCCCAGCATTTT. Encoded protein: CASSQDLRQPQHF.

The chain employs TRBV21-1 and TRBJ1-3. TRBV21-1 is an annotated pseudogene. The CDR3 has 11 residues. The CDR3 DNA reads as TGTGCCAGCAGCATAGGAAACACCATATATTTT. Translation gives CASSIGNTIYF.